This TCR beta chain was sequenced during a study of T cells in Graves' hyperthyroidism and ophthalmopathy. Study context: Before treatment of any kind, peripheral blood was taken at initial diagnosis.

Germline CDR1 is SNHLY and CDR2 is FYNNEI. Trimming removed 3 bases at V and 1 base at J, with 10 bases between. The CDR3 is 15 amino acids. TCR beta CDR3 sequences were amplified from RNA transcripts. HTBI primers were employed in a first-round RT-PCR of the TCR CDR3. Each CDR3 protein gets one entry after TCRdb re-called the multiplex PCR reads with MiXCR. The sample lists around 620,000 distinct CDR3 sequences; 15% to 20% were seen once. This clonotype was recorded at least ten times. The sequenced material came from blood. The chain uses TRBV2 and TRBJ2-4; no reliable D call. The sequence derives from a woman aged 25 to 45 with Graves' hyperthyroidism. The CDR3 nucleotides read TGTGCCAGCAGTGAGGTTAGGGTGGCCAAAAACATTCAGTACTTC. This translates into CASSEVRVAKNIQYF.